This T cell receptor beta chain was captured in a study of technical replicates of blood from a few donors (dated 2017 in TCRdb). For CDR1 and CDR2, the germline V gene (reference sequence) lists GTSNPN and SVGIG. The cysteine opens and the phenylalanine closes a CDR3 of 15 amino acids. Only the CDR3 region is kept as DNA, spanning 45 bases read in frame from base 1. V is cut back by 3 bases and J by 8 bases, with 12 bases in the junction unmatched. Comment on this clone: Which antigen it targets is not known. There are no base qualities to consult, and no much larger clone falls within one base.

The library came from the immunoSEQ multiplex PCR assay. In its TCRdb copy, this immuneACCESS table keeps in-frame sequences only and misses some clones. Where compared with another copy, unresolved V genes explain less than half of these, and the others have no known cause. The sample contains around 65,000 clones, approximately 83% of them found a single time. The ten largest clones take up approximately 5.4% of the sample. The sequence was obtained from a human donor in good health. Some clones in this sample may be carry-over from other donors' samples. Recombination linked TRBV30 to TRBJ2-1; TRBD2 aligns with 8 central bases. Sequenced sample: PBMCs. CDR3 reads: CAWRRGLVADYEQFF. The bases read TGTGCCTGGAGGAGGGGACTAGTCGCAGACTATGAGCAGTTCTTC. Supplemented by the reference TRBV30 and TRBJ2-1 proteins around the CDR3, the complete variable domain is SQTIHQWPATLVQPVGSPLSLECTVEGTSNPNLYWYRQAAGRGLQLLFYSVGIGQISSEVPQNLSASRPQDRQFILSSKKLLLSDSGFYLCAWRRGLVADYEQFFGPGTRLTVL.